These 3 T cell receptor beta chains originate from one sample sequenced in a study of circulating CD8 cells and anti-PD-1 response in melanoma. Sorting of live CD3+CD8+TCRalphabeta+ cells by PD-1 and/or TIGIT gave four subsets. Using around 14 ng of total RNA, TCR libraries were made with the QIAseq Immune Repertoire TCR panel. TCRdb reprocessed the reads via MiXCR and lists one record per CDR3 protein. The repertoire holds 250 to 300 distinct CDR3 sequences, with 2.5% to 3.5% as singletons. Material: CD8+ T cells from PBMCs, obtained at baseline or after one month of anti-PD-1 therapy (not recorded which). The receptors were sampled from a human donor with melanoma.

By its share, this clonotype is large. The chain has TRBV23-1 and TRBJ2-7; D call uncertain. TRBV23-1 is an open reading frame whose function is uncertain. The CDR3 covers 16 residues. V lost 4 bases and J 0 bases, leaving 16 bases between the germline ends. The CDR3 loop is CASSPLRARISYEQYF. For the CDR3, the DNA is TGCGCCAGCAGTCCCCTACGGGCGCGGATCTCCTACGAGCAGTACTTC.

By share of the sample, this clonotype is large (0.1 to 1%). This sequence joins TRBV7-9 and TRBJ2-2; a possible D gene is TRBD1 (6 bases). Germline V gives CDR1 SEHNR, CDR2 FQNEAQ (reference sequence). This CDR3 has 17 residues. V was clipped by 2 bases and J by 5 bases, with 18 bases between them. The CDR3 bases are TGTGCCAGCAGCTTAATTTGGTCAGGGGAAGATACCGGGGAGCTGTTTTTT. It is translated as CASSLIWSGEDTGELFF. Variable domain in full (rest from reference TRBV7-9 and TRBJ2-2): DTGVSQNPRHKITKRGQNVTFRCDPISEHNRLYWYRQTLGQGPEFLTYFQNEAQLEKSRLLSDRFSAERPKGSFSTLEIQRTEQGDSAMYLCASSLIWSGEDTGELFFGEGSRLTVL.

By sample fraction, this clonotype is large. V and J are TRBV27 and TRBJ2-2; D possibly matches TRBD1 or TRBD2 (5 bases each). Trimming stripped 2 bases from V and 5 bases from J, with 12 bases between. This CDR3 spans 15 amino acids. The germline V gene encodes CDR1 MNHEY and CDR2 SMNVEV (reference sequence). The CDR3 protein is CASSLKGTRTGELFF. DNA for the CDR3: TGTGCCAGCAGTTTAAAGGGGACGAGAACCGGGGAGCTGTTTTTT.